This passage covers 15 T cell receptor beta chains from one sample sequenced in a study of cytomegalovirus exposure and HLA in healthy donors. PCR involved 60 Vbeta and 13 Jbeta primers. Method: immunoSEQ multiplex PCR; TCRdb's copy keeps in-frame clones and lacks some. The sample carries some 69,000 clones, under 80% recorded once. The sample was PBMCs. The receptors originated from a male donor in good health and CMV-seropositive.

This clone appeared a single time. The J gene is TRBJ1-2, the V gene TRBV27; D possibly corresponds to TRBD1 (6 bases). V lost 6 bases, J lost 1 base, and 18 bases lay in between. The germline gives CDR1 MNHEY, CDR2 SMNVEV (reference sequence). The CDR3 has 16 amino acids. Here the CDR3 reads CASSRGREQDNYGYTF. The CDR3 DNA reads TGTGCCAGCAGCCGGGGGCGGGAGCAGGATAACTATGGCTACACCTTC.

The chain recombines TRBV5-8 with TRBJ1-4, with a tentative D call TRBD1 (5 bases). CDR1 SGHTS and CDR2 YDEGEE come from the germline V gene. This CDR3 is 14 amino acids long. The germline V and J ends were trimmed by 1 base and 5 bases, with 9 bases remaining between them. The chain's CDR3 is CASSLIRQNEKLFF. The CDR3 DNA reads as TGTGCCAGCAGCTTGATCCGACAGAATGAAAAACTGTTTTTT.

This clone was picked up a small number of times. The J gene is TRBJ2-2, the V gene TRBV7-9; the match to TRBD2 covers 11 bases. The CDR3 sequence is 18 residues long. J gave up 0 bases and V 4 bases, and 7 bases lay outside the gene matches. Germline-derived CDR1 and CDR2 are SEHNR and FQNEAQ (reference sequence). This chain's CDR3 is CASSSLAGGLTNTGELFF. As DNA, the CDR3 is TGTGCCAGCAGCTCCCTAGCGGGAGGACTGACGAACACCGGGGAGCTGTTTTTT. The full variable domain, rest sourced from reference TRBV7-9 and TRBJ2-2, is DTGVSQNPRHKITKRGQNVTFRCDPISEHNRLYWYRQTLGQGPEFLTYFQNEAQLEKSRLLSDRFSAERPKGSFSTLEIQRTEQGDSAMYLCASSSLAGGLTNTGELFFGEGSRLTVL.

Comments on this clone: Different DNA sequences within this sample yield the same CDR3. V usage is TRBV5-1 and J usage is TRBJ2-3; 11 positions match TRBD2. Per the germline V gene, CDR1 is SGHRS and CDR2 is YFSETQ. CDR3 size: 15 residues. Trimming took 4 bases from V and 1 from J; bases not matched to a gene: 2. The CDR3 sequence: CASSPGLAGTDTQYF. Written as DNA, the CDR3 is TGCGCCAGCAGCCCGGGACTAGCGGGCACAGATACGCAGTATTTT.

About this clone: At one of its ends the junction is not consistent with the germline gene, which may arise from a read error. This sequence joins TRBV7-9 and TRBJ2-7, with 7 nucleotides matching TRBD1. Germline V gene lookup returns CDR1 SEHNR and CDR2 FQNEAQ (reference sequence). This CDR3 has 16 amino acids. CDR3 DNA sequence: TGTTCCAGCAGCTCGAGGGACAGCCTGGCCTCCTACGAGCAGTACTTC. It encodes CSSSSRDSLASYEQYF.

This chain uses TRBV11-2 with TRBJ2-5; a weak D match, TRBD1 (5 bases). The CDR3 has 14 amino acids. V shed 0 bases and J shed 5 bases, with 10 bases lying between them. The germline CDR1 and CDR2 sequences are SGHAT and FQNNGV. CDR3 DNA: TGTGCCAGCAGCTTAGATCAGGGTCGGGAGACCCAGTACTTC. It codes for CASSLDQGRETQYF.

A note on this clone: Other DNA sequences in this specimen translate into the identical CDR3. This chain links TRBV6-6 with TRBJ2-5; possibly TRBD2 for D (6 bases). Between the trimmed V and J ends, which lost 0 bases and 2 bases, there was a span of 10 bases. This CDR3 has 15 residues. CDR1 MNHNY and CDR2 SVGAGI come from the germline V gene (reference sequence). The CDR3 region is CASSYSGGRQETQYF. For the CDR3, the DNA is TGTGCCAGCAGTTACTCGGGGGGACGGCAAGAGACCCAGTACTTC.

CDR3 nucleotides: TGCGCCAGCAGCGAGACAGGGGGGAGAACCGGGGAGCTGTTTTTT. This codes for CASSETGGRTGELFF. The chain is built from TRBV5-1 and TRBJ2-2, with 9 bases lining up with TRBD1. Germline assignment: CDR1 SGHRS and CDR2 YFSETQ. V shed 4 bases and J 5 bases; nucleotides not matched to a gene: 6. The CDR3 totals 15 residues.

The chain couples TRBV11-2 to TRBJ2-3; D perhaps matches TRBD1 (5 bases). This CDR3 contains 15 residues. CDR1 is SGHAT and CDR2 is FQNNGV in the germline V gene. Trimming removed 5 bases from V and 3 bases from J, with 15 bases in between. DNA of the CDR3: TGTGCCAGCAGCACGTTACCAAAGGGGACAGATACGCAGTATTTT. Its protein product is CASSTLPKGTDTQYF. Variable domain in full (rest from reference TRBV11-2 and TRBJ2-3): EAGVAQSPRYKIIEKRQSVAFWCNPISGHATLYWYQQILGQGPKLLIQFQNNGVVDDSQLPKDRFSAERLKGVDSTLKIQPAKLEDSAVYLCASSTLPKGTDTQYFGPGTRLTVL.

This clone was recorded a few times. The rearrangement uses TRBV19 and TRBJ2-4; D is perhaps TRBD1 (6 bases). The CDR3 covers 15 residues. Germline CDR1 and CDR2: LNHDA and SQIVND (reference sequence). The germline V and J ends were trimmed by 3 bases and 1 base, with 10 bases remaining between them. The CDR3 region is CASSILDRAKNIQYF. The CDR3 DNA reads as TGTGCCAGTAGTATTCTTGACAGGGCCAAAAACATTCAGTACTTC.

The chain combines TRBV4-1 with TRBJ2-7; 8 nucleotides match TRBD1. The CDR3 loop spans 14 amino acids. From germline, CDR1 is MGHRA and CDR2 YSYEKL. The trim removed 4 bases at V and 3 bases at J, leaving 5 bases unmatched. This CDR3 is CASSPAGGFYEQYF. CDR3 nucleotide sequence: TGCGCCAGCAGCCCGGCAGGGGGCTTCTACGAGCAGTACTTC.

In this sample, this clone turned up a few times. V is TRBV10-3 and J is TRBJ2-7; possibly TRBD2 for D (5 bases). Trimming cost V 2 bases and J 9 bases, with 14 bases left between them. The CDR3 contains 13 residues. Germline values: CDR1 ENHRY, CDR2 SYGVKD. The CDR3 loop is CAISETQTRVQYF. The CDR3 DNA reads as TGTGCCATCAGTGAGACGCAGACGAGGGTGCAGTACTTC.

The chain is built from TRBV7-2 and TRBJ1-2, with 9 bases aligning to TRBD1. V shed 5 bases and J 5 bases; nucleotides not matched to a gene: 9. CDR1 and CDR2 from the germline V gene are SGHTA and FQGNSA. This CDR3 region has 15 residues. The CDR3 reads CASSGSGTGQYGYTF. CDR3 in DNA: TGTGCCAGCAGCGGGTCCGGGACAGGGCAATATGGCTACACCTTC.

This clone was counted a few times. This sequence joins TRBV5-1 and TRBJ2-5; D is possibly TRBD2 (6 bases). Between the trimmed V and J ends, which lost 0 bases and 2 bases, there was a span of 14 bases. The length of the CDR3 is 16 residues. Germline CDR1 reads SGHRS; CDR2 reads YFSETQ. The CDR3 coding sequence is TGCGCCAGCAGCTTGGCATCGGGAGCCGATCAAGAGACCCAGTACTTC. It specifies CASSLASGADQETQYF.

The gene calls are TRBV10-2 and TRBJ2-7; 13 bases are a match to TRBD2. J was trimmed by 3 bases and V by 10 bases; bases with no gene match: 6. CDR3 length: 14 residues. Per germline, CDR1 WSHSY and CDR2 SAAADI. The CDR3 reads CATRGLAGIYEQYF. CDR3 DNA sequence: TGCGCCACTCGGGGACTAGCGGGGATCTACGAGCAGTACTTC.